The 23 T cell receptor beta chains reported below all come from one sample, sequenced in a study of shared clonotypes between healthy human individuals. TCRdb's table, derived via immunoSEQ multiplex PCR, lists solely in-frame clones and lacks some. The sample carries about 1.5 million clones, 98% recorded once. The sequenced sample consisted of naive CD4+ T cells sorted from blood. Subset here: CD45RA+ positively selected. The receptors were sampled from a man aged 25 to 40 in good health.

With regard to this clone: Other nucleotide sequences from this sample produce the same CDR3. V gene TRBV19 combines with J gene TRBJ2-2; unclear D gene. CDR3 length: 15 amino acids. V was pared by 1 base and J by 2 bases, with 8 bases between. The germline CDR1 and CDR2 sequences are LNHDA and SQIVND (reference sequence). CDR3 in DNA: TGTGCCAGTAGTATAGGAGGTGGAAACACCGGGGAGCTGTTTTTT. Its translation: CASSIGGGNTGELFF.

J is TRBJ2-7 and V is TRBV28, with 10 bases aligning to TRBD2. Germline V CDR1 and CDR2: MDHEN, SYDVKM. The trim removed 8 bases at V and 6 bases at J, leaving 10 bases unmatched. This CDR3 contains 14 residues. DNA for the CDR3: TGTGCCAGCGTACTCGGGCTAGCGGGAGCCGAGCAGTACTTC. Translation: CASVLGLAGAEQYF.

The CDR3: CASSSDSLRGKLFF. Written as DNA, the CDR3 is TGTGCCAGCAGCTCCGACAGTTTACGGGGAAAACTGTTTTTT. The chain carries TRBV11-2 and TRBJ1-4; D may be TRBD1 (5 bases). This CDR3 contains 14 residues. With 4 bases removed from V and 10 bases from J, the gap between germline ends came to 16 bases. The V gene's germline CDR1 is SGHAT and CDR2 FQNNGV.

The chain is built from TRBV27 and TRBJ2-5; unclear D gene. The germline gives CDR1 MNHEY, CDR2 SMNVEV (reference sequence). The CDR3 has 12 residues. Trimming shortened V by 3 bases and J by 5 bases, and 7 bases separated the two germline ends. The CDR3 protein is CASSFYGETQYF. The CDR3 region has the DNA TGTGCCAGCAGTTTTTACGGGGAGACCCAGTACTTC.

As regards this clone: The sample contains more than one DNA sequence encoding this CDR3. The CDR3: CASSSGLAGSTDTQYF. CDR3 nucleotides: TGTGCCAGCAGCTCGGGACTAGCGGGGAGCACAGATACGCAGTATTTT. V and J are TRBV5-4 and TRBJ2-3; 13 bases map to TRBD2. The germline CDR1 and CDR2 sequences are SGHNT and YYREEE (reference sequence). The CDR3 is 16 residues long. The J segment lost 0 bases and the V segment lost 3 bases, leaving 1 base of the junction unmatched.

The chain couples TRBV29-1 to TRBJ1-1; D gene ambiguous. The V gene's germline CDR1 is SQVTM and CDR2 ANQGSEA. The CDR3 covers 15 residues. Trimming left V 2 bases short and J 5 bases short, with 18 bases between. The CDR3, as DNA: TGCAGCGTTGAACTTCAGGCCCCCCGTGGGACTGAAGCTTTCTTT. This encodes CSVELQAPRGTEAFF.

A note on this clone: This same CDR3 is encoded by further DNA sequences in the sample. This chain links TRBV9 with TRBJ2-5, with D possibly TRBD1 on 6 matching bases. The CDR3 runs 12 residues. The ends were cut back, 4 bases at V and 5 bases at J, with 9 bases in the middle. Germline CDR1 is SGDLS and CDR2 is YYNGEE. CDR3 sequence: CASSPRGETQYF. The CDR3 region has the DNA TGTGCCAGCAGCCCCAGGGGTGAGACCCAGTACTTC.

This clone showed up just a few times. The chain is built from TRBV7-8 and TRBJ1-2; no definite D call. The V gene lost 1 base and the J gene lost 3 bases, with 9 bases spanning the gap. There are 14 residues in the CDR3. Per the germline V gene, CDR1 is SGHVS and CDR2 is FQNEAQ. CDR3 DNA: TGTGCCAGCAGCTTAGAGTCCAGATACTATGGCTACACCTTC. This codes for CASSLESRYYGYTF. The full variable domain, in which reference TRBV7-8 and TRBJ1-2 provide the parts outside the CDR3, is GAGVSQSPRYKVAKRGQDVALRCDPISGHVSLFWYQQALGQGPEFLTYFQNEAQLDKSGLPSDRFFAERPEGSVSTLKIQRTQQEDSAVYLCASSLESRYYGYTFGSGTRLTVV.

This chain uses TRBV6-1 with TRBJ2-3, with 8 nucleotides matching TRBD2. J lost 7 bases, V lost 3 bases, and 3 bases had no gene match. CDR1 and CDR2 (germline): MNHNS, SASEGT. CDR3 length equals 13 residues. Here the CDR3 reads CASSEGLGHTQYF. DNA of the CDR3: TGTGCCAGCAGTGAGGGACTAGGTCATACGCAGTATTTT.

The V call is TRBV29-1, the J call TRBJ2-7; tentatively, D is TRBD1 (5 bases). CDR1 is SQVTM, CDR2 ANQGSEA, per germline. V dropped 4 bases and J dropped 2 bases, with 18 bases sitting between them. The CDR3 spans 15 residues. The CDR3 loop is CSVVGTRKGAYEQYF. For the CDR3, the DNA is TGCAGCGTTGTAGGAACTCGCAAAGGGGCCTACGAGCAGTACTTC.

The chain recombines TRBV7-2 with TRBJ1-1; possible D gene TRBD1, 6 bases. This CDR3 is 14 amino acids long. Germline V gene sequence: CDR1 SGHTA, CDR2 FQGNSA. V was clipped by 7 bases and J by 2 bases, with 14 bases between them. The CDR3 region has the DNA TGTGCCAGCACCCTACCCGGGACAAACACTGAAGCTTTCTTT. It encodes CASTLPGTNTEAFF.

On this clone: One end of the junction does not line up with germline, which may come from a read error. The chain has TRBV14 and TRBJ1-2, with 11 bases that match TRBD1. The CDR3 spans 15 residues. Germline-derived CDR1 and CDR2 are SGHDN and FVKESK. The CDR3 region is CASTEDPMWGQGVPF. For the CDR3, the DNA is TGTGCCAGCACAGAAGATCCCATGTGGGGACAGGGGGTACCCTTC. Variable domain in full (rest from reference TRBV14 and TRBJ1-2): EAGVTQFPSHSVIEKGQTVTLRCDPISGHDNLYWYRRVMGKEIKFLLHFVKESKQDESGMPNNRFLAERTGGTYSTLKVQPAELEDSGVYFCASTEDPMWGQGVPFGSGTRLTVV.

The chain uses TRBV13 and TRBJ1-2; D might be TRBD1 (5 bases). This CDR3 comprises 11 residues. Germline V gene sequence: CDR1 PRHDT, CDR2 FYEKMQ (reference sequence). V was clipped by 8 bases and J by 4 bases, with 8 bases between them. The CDR3 sequence: CASSGGYGYTF. As DNA, the CDR3 is TGTGCCAGCTCGGGGGGCTATGGCTACACCTTC.

This sequence joins TRBV5-5 and TRBJ2-7; 10 bases fit TRBD2. Germline V gene lookup returns CDR1 SGHKS and CDR2 YYEKEE (reference sequence). The trim removed 0 bases at V and 3 bases at J, leaving 3 bases unmatched. The CDR3 runs 15 residues. As DNA, the CDR3 is TGTGCCAGCAGCTTGGGACTAGCGGGCGACTACGAGCAGTACTTC. Amino acid sequence: CASSLGLAGDYEQYF. The full variable domain, its missing parts supplied by reference TRBV5-5 and TRBJ2-7, is DAGVTQSPTHLIKTRGQQVTLRCSPISGHKSVSWYQQVLGQGPQFIFQYYEKEERGRGNFPDRFSARQFPNYSSELNVNALLLGDSALYLCASSLGLAGDYEQYFGPGTRLTVT.

The chain employs TRBV5-4 and TRBJ2-6, with 10 bases lining up with TRBD1. The CDR3 covers 17 residues. Germline loops: CDR1 SGHNT, CDR2 YYREEE (reference sequence). V lost 5 bases to trimming and J lost 1 base; unmatched junction nucleotides: 6. The CDR3 nucleotides read TGTGCCAGCAGTCGCCCGGGACAGGGGTCTGGGGCCAACGTCCTGACTTTC. Translated: CASSRPGQGSGANVLTF.

The V gene is TRBV19, the J gene TRBJ2-7, with 8 nucleotides matching TRBD1. There are 15 residues in the CDR3. J gave up 6 bases and V 4 bases, and 11 bases lay outside the gene matches. The germline CDR1 and CDR2 sequences are LNHDA and SQIVND (reference sequence). The CDR3 nucleotides read TGTGCCAGTAGTAAGCCGCGGACAGGGACGAGCGAGCAGTACTTC. Translated, it gives CASSKPRTGTSEQYF. Looking up the rest from reference TRBV19 and TRBJ2-7 gives the full variable domain: DGGITQSPKYLFRKEGQNVTLSCEQNLNHDAMYWYRQDPGQGLRLIYYSQIVNDFQKGDIAEGYSVSREKKESFPLTVTSAQKNPTAFYLCASSKPRTGTSEQYFGPGTRLTVT.

This clone is a singleton in its sample. The chain has TRBV5-6 and TRBJ1-5, with D hard to call. Trimming removed 2 bases at V and 2 bases at J, with 2 bases between. The V gene's germline CDR1 is SGHDT and CDR2 YYEEEE. The CDR3 spans 12 residues. The CDR3 reads CASSFRNQPQHF. The CDR3 DNA sequence: TGTGCCAGCAGCTTTCGCAATCAGCCCCAGCATTTT.

The rearrangement uses TRBV10-2 and TRBJ2-7, with D perhaps TRBD2 (6 bases). V lost 7 bases and J lost 1, with 14 bases in between. Germline V gene sequence: CDR1 WSHSY, CDR2 SAAADI. The CDR3 is made up of 14 amino acids. The CDR3 DNA follows: TGCGCCAGCACCCGGGACGGAGGGTCCTACGAGCAGTACTTC. Translating gives CASTRDGGSYEQYF.

This clone was detected once. The chain is built from TRBV7-3 and TRBJ2-1; 12 nucleotides line up with TRBD2. With V trimmed by 5 bases and J by 5 bases, 7 bases remained unmatched. CDR1 is SGHTA, CDR2 FQGTGA, per germline. The CDR3 is 16 residues long. CDR3 bases: TGTGCCAGCAGCCACCCAGGACTAGCGGGAAACAATGAGCAGTTCTTC. It encodes CASSHPGLAGNNEQFF.

The chain carries TRBV10-3 and TRBJ2-1, with D maybe TRBD1 (6 bases). Germline V gene lookup returns CDR1 ENHRY and CDR2 SYGVKD. Trimming cost V 5 bases and J 5 bases, with 13 bases left between them. CDR3 length: 14 amino acids. CDR3 nucleotides: TGTGCCATCAGTCCAAGGGACACCAACAATGAGCAGTTCTTC. Translated: CAISPRDTNNEQFF.

The V and J genes are TRBV9 and TRBJ1-3; D perhaps matches TRBD1 (5 bases). V was trimmed by 3 bases and J by 4 bases, leaving 17 bases between them. CDR1 SGDLS and CDR2 YYNGEE come from the germline V gene. CDR3 length equals 16 residues. The CDR3 DNA reads as TGTGCCAGCAGCGCAGAAGACGGGGCTCCGGGAAACACCATATATTTT. This encodes CASSAEDGAPGNTIYF.

The J gene is TRBJ2-1, the V gene TRBV20-1, with D possibly called TRBD1 or TRBD2 (5 bases each). The V gene's germline CDR1 is DFQATT and CDR2 SNEGSKA (reference sequence). The CDR3 covers 11 residues. V was cut by 3 bases and J by 10 bases, with 10 bases left in between. CDR3 region: CSASPRGEQFF. The CDR3 region has the DNA TGCAGTGCTAGCCCTCGGGGCGAGCAGTTCTTC.

V gene TRBV4-2 combines with J gene TRBJ2-7; D may be TRBD2 (5 bases). Germline-derived CDR1 and CDR2 are LGHNA and YNFKEQ. Between the trimmed V and J ends, which lost 4 bases and 2 bases, there was a span of 12 bases. CDR3 size: 14 residues. The CDR3 loop is CASSREGEAYEQYF. The CDR3 coding sequence is TGTGCCAGCAGCCGCGAGGGAGAGGCCTACGAGCAGTACTTC.